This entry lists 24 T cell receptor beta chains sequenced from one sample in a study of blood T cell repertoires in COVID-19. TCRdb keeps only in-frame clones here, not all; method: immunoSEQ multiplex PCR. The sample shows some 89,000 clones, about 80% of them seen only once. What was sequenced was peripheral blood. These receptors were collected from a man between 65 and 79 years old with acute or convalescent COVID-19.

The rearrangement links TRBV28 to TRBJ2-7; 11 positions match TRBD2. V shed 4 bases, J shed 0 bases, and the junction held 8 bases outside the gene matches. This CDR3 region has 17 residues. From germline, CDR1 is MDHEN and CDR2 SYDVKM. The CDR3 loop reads CASSSGTSGLSSYEQYF. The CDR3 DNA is TGTGCCAGCAGTTCCGGGACTAGCGGACTGAGCTCCTACGAGCAGTACTTC.

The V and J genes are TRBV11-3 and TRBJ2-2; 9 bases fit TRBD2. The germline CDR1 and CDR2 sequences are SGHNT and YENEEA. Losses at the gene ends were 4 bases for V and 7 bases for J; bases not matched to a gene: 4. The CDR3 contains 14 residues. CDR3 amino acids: CASSSGLAVGELFF. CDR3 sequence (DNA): TGTGCCAGCAGCTCGGGACTAGCCGTCGGGGAGCTGTTTTTT.

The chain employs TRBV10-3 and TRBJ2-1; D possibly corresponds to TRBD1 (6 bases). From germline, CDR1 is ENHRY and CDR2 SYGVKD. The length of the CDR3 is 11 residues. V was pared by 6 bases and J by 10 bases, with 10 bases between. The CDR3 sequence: CAISAGTEQFF. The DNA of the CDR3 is TGTGCCATCAGCGCCGGGACAGAGCAGTTCTTC.

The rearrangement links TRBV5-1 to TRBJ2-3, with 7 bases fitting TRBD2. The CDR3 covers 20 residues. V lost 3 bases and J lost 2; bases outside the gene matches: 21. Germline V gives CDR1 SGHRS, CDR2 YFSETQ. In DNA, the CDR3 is TGCGCCAGCAGCTCCACCCGAGGCCTACTAGCGCGAGAGGACACAGATACGCAGTATTTT. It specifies CASSSTRGLLAREDTDTQYF.

The CDR3 DNA sequence: TGCAGCGTGCGGGGACGGGCGAACACCGGGGAGCTGTTTTTT. Residues: CSVRGRANTGELFF. The chain is built from TRBV29-1 and TRBJ2-2; D might be TRBD2 (6 bases). V dropped 6 bases and J dropped 0 bases, with 11 bases sitting between them. This CDR3 has 14 residues. Germline loops: CDR1 SQVTM, CDR2 ANQGSEA.

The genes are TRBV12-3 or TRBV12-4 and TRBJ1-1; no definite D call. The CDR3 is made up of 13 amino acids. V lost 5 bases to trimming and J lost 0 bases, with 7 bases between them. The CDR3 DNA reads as TGTGCCAGCAGTAACTTCATGAACACTGAAGCTTTCTTT. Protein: CASSNFMNTEAFF.

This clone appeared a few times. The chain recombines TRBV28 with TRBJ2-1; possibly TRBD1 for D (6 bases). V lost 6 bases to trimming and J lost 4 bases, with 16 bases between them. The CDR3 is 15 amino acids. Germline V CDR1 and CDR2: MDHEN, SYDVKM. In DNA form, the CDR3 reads TGTGCCAGCAGCCTCCCGGGACAAAAGTACAATGAGCAGTTCTTC. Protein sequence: CASSLPGQKYNEQFF.

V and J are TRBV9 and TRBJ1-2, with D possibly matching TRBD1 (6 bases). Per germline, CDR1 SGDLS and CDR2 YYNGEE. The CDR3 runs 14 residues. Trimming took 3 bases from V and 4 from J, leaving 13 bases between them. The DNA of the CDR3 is TGTGCCAGCAGCGCACCGACAGGTAGCTATGGCTACACCTTC. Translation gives CASSAPTGSYGYTF.

As DNA, the CDR3 is TGTGCCAGCAGCCCAGGGGGGTTCGAGAGCTACACCTTC. Protein product: CASSPGGFESYTF. The chain is built from TRBV9 and TRBJ1-2; 7 bases align to TRBD1. Germline V gene data show CDR1 as SGDLS and CDR2 as YYNGEE. The CDR3 has 13 amino acids. J gave up 9 bases and V 4 bases, and 9 bases lay outside the gene matches.

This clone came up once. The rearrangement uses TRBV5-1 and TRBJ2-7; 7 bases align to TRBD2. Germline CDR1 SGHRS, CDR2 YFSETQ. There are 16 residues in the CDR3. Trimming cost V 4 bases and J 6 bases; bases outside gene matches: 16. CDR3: CASSPPSGTTQVEQYF. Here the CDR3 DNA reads TGCGCCAGCAGCCCACCGTCCGGGACTACCCAGGTCGAGCAGTACTTC.

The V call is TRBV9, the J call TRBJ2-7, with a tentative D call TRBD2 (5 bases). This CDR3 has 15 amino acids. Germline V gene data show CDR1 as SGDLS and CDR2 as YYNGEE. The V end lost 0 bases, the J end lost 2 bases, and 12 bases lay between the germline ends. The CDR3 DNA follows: TGTGCCAGCAGCGTAGCGCCCGGGGAAGCCTACGAGCAGTACTTC. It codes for CASSVAPGEAYEQYF.

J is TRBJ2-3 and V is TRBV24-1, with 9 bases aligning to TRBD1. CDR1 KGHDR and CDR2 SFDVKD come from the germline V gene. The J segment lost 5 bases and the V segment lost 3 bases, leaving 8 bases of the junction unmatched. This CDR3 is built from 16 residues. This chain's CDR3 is CATSDPGQGFGDTQYF. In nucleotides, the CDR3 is TGTGCCACCAGTGATCCGGGACAGGGTTTCGGAGATACGCAGTATTTT.

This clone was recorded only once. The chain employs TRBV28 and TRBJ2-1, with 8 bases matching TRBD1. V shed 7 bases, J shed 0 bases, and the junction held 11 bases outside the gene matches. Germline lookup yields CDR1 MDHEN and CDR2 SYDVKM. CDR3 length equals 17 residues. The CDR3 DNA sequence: TGTGCCAGCACCTCCCGAACGGGGACAGGCTCCTACAATGAGCAGTTCTTC. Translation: CASTSRTGTGSYNEQFF.

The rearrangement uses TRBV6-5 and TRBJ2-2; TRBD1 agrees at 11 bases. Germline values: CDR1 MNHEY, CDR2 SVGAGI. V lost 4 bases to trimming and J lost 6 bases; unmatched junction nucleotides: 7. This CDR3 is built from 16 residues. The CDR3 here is CASSFKPGQGAGELFF. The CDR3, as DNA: TGTGCCAGCAGTTTCAAGCCGGGACAGGGGGCCGGGGAGCTGTTTTTT.

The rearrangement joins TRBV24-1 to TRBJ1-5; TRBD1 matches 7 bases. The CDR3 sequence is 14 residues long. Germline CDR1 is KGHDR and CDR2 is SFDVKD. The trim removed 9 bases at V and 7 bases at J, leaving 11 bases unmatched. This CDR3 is CATGGGAEEQPQHF. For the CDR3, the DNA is TGTGCCACCGGAGGGGGCGCTGAAGAGCAGCCCCAGCATTTT.

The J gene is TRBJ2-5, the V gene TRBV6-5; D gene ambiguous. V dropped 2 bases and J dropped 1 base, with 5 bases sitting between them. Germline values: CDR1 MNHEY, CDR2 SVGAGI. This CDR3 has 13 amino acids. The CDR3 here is CASSYGTQETQYF. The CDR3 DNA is TGTGCCAGCAGTTACGGCACCCAAGAGACCCAGTACTTC.

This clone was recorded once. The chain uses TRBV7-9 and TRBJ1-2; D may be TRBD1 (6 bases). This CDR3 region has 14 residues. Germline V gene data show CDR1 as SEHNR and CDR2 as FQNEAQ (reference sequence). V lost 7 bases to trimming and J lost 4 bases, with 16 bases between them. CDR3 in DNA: TGTGCCAGCACCCCCTCGGGGGGCTTCTATGGCTACACCTTC. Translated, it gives CASTPSGGFYGYTF.

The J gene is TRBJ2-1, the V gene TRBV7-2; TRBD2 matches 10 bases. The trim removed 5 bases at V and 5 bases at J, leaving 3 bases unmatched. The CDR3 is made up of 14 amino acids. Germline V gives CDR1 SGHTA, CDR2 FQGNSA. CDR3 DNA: TGTGCCAGCAGCCTGGGACTAGCGAACAATGAGCAGTTCTTC. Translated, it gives CASSLGLANNEQFF.

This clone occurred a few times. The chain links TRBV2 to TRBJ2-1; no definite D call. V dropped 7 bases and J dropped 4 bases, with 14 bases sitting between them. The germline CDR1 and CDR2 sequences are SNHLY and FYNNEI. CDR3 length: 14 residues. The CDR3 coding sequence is TGTGCCAGCAACCTCGAGACTGAATACAATGAGCAGTTCTTC. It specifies CASNLETEYNEQFF.

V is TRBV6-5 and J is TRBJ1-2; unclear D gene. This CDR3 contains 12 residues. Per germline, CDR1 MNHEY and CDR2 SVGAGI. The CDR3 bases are TGTGTCACCCGCCGGGATGCCTATGGCTACACCTTC. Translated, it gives CVTRRDAYGYTF.

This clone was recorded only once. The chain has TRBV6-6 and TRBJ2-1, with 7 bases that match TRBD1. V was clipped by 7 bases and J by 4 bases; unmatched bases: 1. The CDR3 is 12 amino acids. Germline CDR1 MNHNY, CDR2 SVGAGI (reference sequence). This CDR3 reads CASTGGYNEQFF. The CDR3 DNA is TGTGCCAGCACAGGGGGATACAATGAGCAGTTCTTC.

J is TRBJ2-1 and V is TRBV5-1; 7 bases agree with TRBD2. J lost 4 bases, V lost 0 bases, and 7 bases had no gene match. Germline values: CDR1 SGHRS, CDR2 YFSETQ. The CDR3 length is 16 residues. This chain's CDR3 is CASSLEGSGYYNEQFF. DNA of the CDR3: TGCGCCAGCAGCTTGGAGGGTAGCGGGTATTACAATGAGCAGTTCTTC.

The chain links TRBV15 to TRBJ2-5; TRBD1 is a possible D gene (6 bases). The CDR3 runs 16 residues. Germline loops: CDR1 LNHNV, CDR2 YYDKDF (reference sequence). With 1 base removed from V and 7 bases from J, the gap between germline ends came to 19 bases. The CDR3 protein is CATSRGVHGGKVTQYF. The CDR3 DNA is TGTGCCACCAGCAGAGGGGTCCATGGGGGCAAGGTGACCCAGTACTTC.

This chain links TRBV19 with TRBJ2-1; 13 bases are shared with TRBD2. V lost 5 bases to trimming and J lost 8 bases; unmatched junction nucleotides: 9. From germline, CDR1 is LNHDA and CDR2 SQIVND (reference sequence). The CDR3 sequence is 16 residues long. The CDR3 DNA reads TGTGCCAGTAGTTGGACTAGCGGGAGAGACGCTGATGAGCAGTTCTTC. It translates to CASSWTSGRDADEQFF.